The rows below give T cell receptor beta chains drawn from one sample of a study of cytomegalovirus exposure and HLA in healthy donors. TCRdb's copy holds only in-frame clones and misses some; the assay was immunoSEQ multiplex PCR. The sample records 190,000 or so clones, roughly 77% being singletons. The specimen sequenced was PBMCs. These receptors were obtained from a male donor in good health and CMV-seropositive. CDR3s include the opening cysteine and the closing phenylalanine or tryptophan. A D gene is named only where the DNA matches it firmly. Expanded clones get a size class; other rows say once, few or many, or leave the size out.

>TRBJ2-5|TRBV28|-|-
CASSSGRALQETQYF
TGTGCCAGCTCATCCGGCAGGGCCCTGCAAGAGACCCAGTACTTC
>TRBJ1-5|TRBV5-6|-|-
CASSSGPYSNQPQHF
TGTGCCAGCAGCTCAGGGCCCTATAGCAATCAGCCCCAGCATTTT
>TRBJ2-1|TRBV27|TRBD2|-
CASIPGTSGRGEQFF
TGTGCCAGCATTCCCGGGACTAGCGGGAGAGGTGAGCAGTTCTTC
>TRBJ2-7|TRBV27|TRBD2|-
CASSQSGASYEQYF
TGTGCCAGCAGTCAAAGCGGGGCCTCCTACGAGCAGTACTTC
>TRBJ1-2|TRBV28|-|-
CASSPPGPYYGYTF
TGTGCCAGCAGTCCGCCAGGGCCTTACTATGGCTACACCTTC
>TRBJ2-5|TRBV19|TRBD2|-
CASSILAGGRETQYF
TGTGCCAGTAGTATACTTGCGGGGGGAAGAGAGACCCAGTACTTC
>TRBJ2-3|TRBV11-1|-|-
CASSFRGFSTDTQYF
TGTGCCAGCAGCTTTAGGGGATTTAGCACAGATACGCAGTATTTT
>TRBJ2-7|TRBV15|TRBD1|few
CATSRAPGTGQSYEQYF
TGTGCCACCAGCAGAGCTCCCGGGACAGGTCAATCCTACGAGCAGTACTTC
>TRBJ1-6|TRBV19|-|-
CATGSDSNSPLHF
TGTGCCACCGGGTCTGATAGTAATTCACCCCTCCACTTT
>TRBJ2-1|TRBV7-6|TRBD2|-
CASSLAVGEGHGVNEQFF
TGTGCCAGCAGCTTAGCGGTGGGGGAGGGTCATGGTGTGAATGAGCAGTTCTTC
>TRBJ2-5|TRBV7-9|TRBD2|once
CASSSRGRGGQTETQYF
TGTGCCAGCAGCTCGAGGGGGCGGGGGGGCCAGACAGAGACCCAGTACTTC
>TRBJ2-2|TRBV2|TRBD1|-
CASRHGTGANTGELFF
TGTGCCAGCAGACACGGGACAGGGGCGAACACCGGGGAGCTGTTTTTT
>TRBJ1-1|TRBV28|-|-
CASSTPGLGVAEAFF
TGTGCCAGCAGTACCCCAGGACTAGGAGTGGCTGAAGCTTTCTTT
>TRBJ2-5|TRBV7-7|-|-
CASSTDGGETQYF
TGTGCTAGCAGCACGGACGGAGGAGAGACCCAGTACTTC
>TRBJ2-1|TRBV7-3|-|-
CASSLAGSYNEQFF
TGTGCCAGCAGCTTAGCGGGGAGTTACAATGAGCAGTTCTTC
>TRBJ1-4|TRBV9|TRBD1|-
CASSVGTGGEKLFF
TGTGCCAGCAGCGTAGGGACAGGGGGTGAAAAACTGTTTTTT
>TRBJ2-1|TRBV9|-|-
CASSPTPRITLSSYNEQFF
TGTGCCAGCAGCCCGACGCCCAGGATTACCTTGAGCTCCTACAATGAGCAGTTCTTC
>TRBJ2-3|TRBV10-3|TRBD1|-
CAIRANRGPVTDTQYF
TGTGCCATCAGGGCGAACAGGGGGCCCGTCACAGATACGCAGTATTTT
>TRBJ2-5|TRBV9|-|-
CASSVGALQETQYF
TGTGCCAGCAGCGTAGGAGCTCTCCAAGAGACCCAGTACTTC
>TRBJ1-6|TRBV2|-|-
CASSEGGHSYNSPLHF
TGTGCCAGCAGTGAAGGGGGACACTCCTATAATTCACCCCTCCACTTT
>TRBJ2-7|TRBV5-1|TRBD1|-
CASHGTGVNEQYF
TGCGCCAGCCACGGGACAGGGGTTAACGAGCAGTACTTC
>TRBJ2-3|TRBV7-3|-|-
CASSLSQATTDTQYF
TGTGCCAGCAGCTTAAGCCAGGCCACCACAGATACGCAGTATTTT
>TRBJ2-1|TRBV28|-|-
CASSLGGTNEQFF
TGTGCCAGCAGTCTAGGGGGAACTAATGAGCAGTTCTTC
>TRBJ1-2|TRBV5-4|-|-
CASSSTGLYGYTF
TGTGCCAGCAGCTCCACAGGGTTATATGGCTACACCTTC
>TRBJ2-2|TRBV4-3|-|few
CASSQDPPGHNTGELFF
TGCGCCAGCAGCCAGGATCCCCCGGGACACAACACCGGGGAGCTGTTTTTT
>TRBJ1-1|TRBV28|-|-
CASSLSATAEAFF
TGTGCCAGCAGTTTATCGGCGACAGCTGAAGCTTTCTTT
>TRBJ2-5|TRBV5-1|TRBD2|-
CASSVFIAGGEETQYF
TGCGCCAGCAGCGTGTTTATAGCGGGGGGAGAAGAGACCCAGTACTTC
>TRBJ2-7|TRBV7-2|TRBD2|few
CASSSLTSGVRYEQYF
TGTGCCAGCAGCTCACTGACTAGCGGGGTACGCTACGAGCAGTACTTC
>TRBJ1-1|TRBV18|TRBD1|-
CASSPPGQGQTFF
TGTGCCAGCTCACCACCTGGACAGGGGCAAACTTTCTTT
>TRBJ2-7|TRBV11-3|TRBD1|-
CASSLSSGTGIEEQYF
TGTGCCAGCAGCTTGTCTTCCGGGACAGGTATAGAGGAGCAGTACTTC
>TRBJ1-2|TRBV29-1|TRBD1|few
CSAAPGQSYTF
TGCAGCGCCGCACCGGGACAGTCATACACCTTC
>TRBJ2-2|TRBV29-1|-|-
CSVLQGATGELFF
TGCAGCGTTCTTCAGGGTGCCACCGGGGAGCTGTTTTTT
>TRBJ2-3|TRBV9|TRBD1|-
CASSSRTGNTDTQYF
TGTGCCAGCAGCTCCAGGACAGGGAACACAGATACGCAGTATTTT
>TRBJ2-3|TRBV30|-|few
CAWSRDLGADTQYF
TGTGCCTGGAGTAGGGATCTCGGGGCAGATACGCAGTATTTT
>TRBJ2-3|TRBV5-6|TRBD1|-
CASSSTGNTDTQYF
TGTGCCAGCAGCTCGACAGGGAACACAGATACGCAGTATTTT
>TRBJ1-1|TRBV7-2|TRBD1|-
CASTQQGARTEAFF
TGTGCCAGCACCCAACAGGGGGCGAGGACTGAAGCTTTCTTT
>TRBJ2-1|TRBV4-1|TRBD2|-
CASSRSGGYNEQFF
TGCGCCAGCAGCCGGTCGGGAGGCTACAATGAGCAGTTCTTC
>TRBJ1-4|TRBV6-5|TRBD1|-
CASSPGQGEEKLFF
TGTGCCAGCAGCCCGGGACAGGGCGAGGAAAAACTGTTTTTT
>TRBJ2-7|TRBV7-3|TRBD1|-
CASSPDRGGEQYF
TGTGCCAGCAGCCCCGACAGGGGAGGCGAGCAGTACTTC
>TRBJ1-2|TRBV6-4|-|once
CASSASSQAHGYTF
TGTGCCAGCAGTGCCAGTTCCCAAGCGCATGGCTACACCTTC
>TRBJ2-4|TRBV9|TRBD1|-
CASSPPTGDKNIQYF
TGTGCCAGCAGCCCTCCGACAGGGGACAAAAACATTCAGTACTTC
>TRBJ2-1|TRBV15|TRBD2|-
CATSRVRGGPSYNEQFF
TGTGCCACCAGCAGAGTTCGGGGGGGGCCGTCTTACAATGAGCAGTTCTTC
>TRBJ2-3|TRBV19|-|-
CASSKAGLGGDTQYF
TGTGCCAGTAGTAAGGCGGGACTCGGAGGAGATACGCAGTATTTT
>TRBJ2-6|TRBV19|-|-
CASRELGSGANVLTF
TGTGCCAGTAGGGAGTTGGGCTCTGGGGCCAACGTCCTGACTTTC
>TRBJ1-1|TRBV4-1|-|once
CASSLEAGVNTEAFF
TGCGCCAGCAGCCTGGAGGCGGGTGTGAACACTGAAGCTTTCTTT
>TRBJ2-5|TRBV7-8|-|-
CASFGSLPTSRDQETQYF
TGTGCCAGCTTCGGAAGCCTTCCGACTAGTAGGGATCAAGAGACCCAGTACTTC
>TRBJ1-5|TRBV10-2|TRBD1|-
CASSELQGGQPQHF
TGCGCCAGCAGTGAGTTACAGGGGGGGCAGCCCCAGCATTTT
>TRBJ1-1|TRBV6-5|-|-
CASSVKTGQTEAFF
TGTGCCAGCAGTGTGAAGACAGGCCAAACTGAAGCTTTCTTT
>TRBJ2-3|TRBV7-2|TRBD1|-
CASSLGGGTGLHF
TGTGCCAGCAGCTTAGGGGGCGGGACAGGTTTGCATTTT
>TRBJ2-1|TRBV27|-|-
CASSSRTGLLRDEQFF
TGTGCCAGCAGTTCACGTACAGGGTTATTGAGGGATGAGCAGTTCTTC
>TRBJ1-3|TRBV7-2|-|-
CASSLGEGNTIYF
TGTGCCAGCAGCTTAGGAGAGGGAAACACCATATATTTT
>TRBJ2-2|TRBV7-9|-|-
CASSLDGGNTGELFF
TGTGCCAGCAGCTTAGACGGGGGGAACACCGGGGAGCTGTTTTTT
>TRBJ2-3|TRBV9|-|-
CASSVGRGGRTDTQYF
TGTGCCAGCAGCGTAGGGAGGGGGGGCCGCACAGATACGCAGTATTTT
>TRBJ2-7|TRBV30|TRBD1|-
CAWTGTGGGREQYF
TGTGCCTGGACCGGGACAGGGGGCGGGAGGGAGCAGTACTTC